The sequence of this T cell receptor (beta chain) was determined in a study of cytomegalovirus exposure and HLA in healthy donors. Notes on the study in general: Earlier analysis yielded a pattern in which most TCR beta V segments were productive about 87% or about 30% of the time.

PCR was performed using 60 Vbeta and 13 Jbeta primers. The data were produced by immunoSEQ multiplex PCR, yet TCRdb's version contains in-frame clones alone and is incomplete. The table includes under 200,000 clones, 70% to 85% detected once. Germline V gives CDR1 SGHNT, CDR2 YENEEA. V was clipped by 3 bases and J by 4 bases; unmatched bases: 9. CDR3 length: 16 residues. In regard to this clone: Its antigen remains unknown.

Healthy bone marrow donors made up the donor group. In nominal health when sampled, donors likely had unrecorded immune exposures nonetheless. The chain has TRBV11-3 and TRBJ2-1; 7 bases map to TRBD1. This clonotype originated in a man aged 50-59 years in good health and CMV-seropositive. The sample taken for sequencing was PBMCs. The CDR3 reads CASSFDRESGYNEQFF. CDR3 nucleotide sequence: TGTGCCAGCAGCTTCGACAGGGAATCGGGGTACAATGAGCAGTTCTTC.